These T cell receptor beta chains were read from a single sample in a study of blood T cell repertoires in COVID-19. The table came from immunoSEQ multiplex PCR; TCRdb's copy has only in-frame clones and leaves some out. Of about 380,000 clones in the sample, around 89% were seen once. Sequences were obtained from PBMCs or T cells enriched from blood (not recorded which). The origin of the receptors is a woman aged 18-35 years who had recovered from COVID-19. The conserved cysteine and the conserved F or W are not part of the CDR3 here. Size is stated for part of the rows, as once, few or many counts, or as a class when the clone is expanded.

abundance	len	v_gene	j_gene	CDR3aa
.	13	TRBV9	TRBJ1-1	ASSVFPTGTTEAF
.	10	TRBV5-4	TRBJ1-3	ASSGVGNTIY
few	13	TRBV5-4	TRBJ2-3	AIPGERGRTDTQY
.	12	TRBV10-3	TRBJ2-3	AIRIPSGGNTQY
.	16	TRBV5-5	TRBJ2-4	ASSLESGGPLGKNIQY
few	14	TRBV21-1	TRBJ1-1	ASSNDTPHAGTEAF
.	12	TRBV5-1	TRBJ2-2	ATERGQNTGELF
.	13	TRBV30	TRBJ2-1	AWIVGGGSYNEQF
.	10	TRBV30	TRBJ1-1	AFRPGGAEAF
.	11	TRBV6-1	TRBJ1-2	ASSEVQGTGYT
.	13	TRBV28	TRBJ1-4	ASSPSGVEDEKLF
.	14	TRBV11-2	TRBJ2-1	ASSLAWGGAYNEQF
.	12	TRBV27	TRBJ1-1	ASSYRGGSTEAF
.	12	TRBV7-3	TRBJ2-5	ASSPLAGEETQY
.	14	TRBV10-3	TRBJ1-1	AISESIGVTNTEAF
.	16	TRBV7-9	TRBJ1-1	ASSYRSGTGGLNTEAF
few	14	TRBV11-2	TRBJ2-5	ASSLVPGRYQETQY
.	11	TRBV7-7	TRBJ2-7	ASSQNTGGEQY
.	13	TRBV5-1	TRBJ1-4	ASSAQGGRNEKLF
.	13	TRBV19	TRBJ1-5	ASIVTGGGNQPQH
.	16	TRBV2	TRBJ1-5	ASSGLGRLGPSNQPQH
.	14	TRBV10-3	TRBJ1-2	AISEPTLGQGSGYT
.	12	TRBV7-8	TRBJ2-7	ASSLASGSYEQY
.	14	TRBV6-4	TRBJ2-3	ASSGVAGEPTDTQY
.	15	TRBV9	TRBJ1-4	ASSVGRGAGGNEKLF
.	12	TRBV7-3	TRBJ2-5	ASSPGGGQETQY
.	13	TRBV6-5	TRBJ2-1	ASGRARGYRNEQF
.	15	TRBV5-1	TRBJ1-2	ASSSRTRDRFNYGYT
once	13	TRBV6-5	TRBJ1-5	ASTTNRDGNQPQH
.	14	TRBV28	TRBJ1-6	ASSPQDRSLISPLH
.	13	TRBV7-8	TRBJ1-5	ASSLRQVSNQPQH
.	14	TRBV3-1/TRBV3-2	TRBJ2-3	ASSRSSGMGTDTQY
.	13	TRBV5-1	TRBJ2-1	ASSPYKSSYNEQF
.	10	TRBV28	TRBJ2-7	ASSLSGEEQY
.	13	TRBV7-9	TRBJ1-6	ASSPGQGFWSPLH
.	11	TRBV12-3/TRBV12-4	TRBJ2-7	ASSQRGDYEQY
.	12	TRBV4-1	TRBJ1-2	ASSQDTGNYGYT
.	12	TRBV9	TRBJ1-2	ASSVSTALGGYT
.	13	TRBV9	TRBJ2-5	ASSVVAGGEETQY
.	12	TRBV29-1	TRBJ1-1	SVEVPGMNTEAF
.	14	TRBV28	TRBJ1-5	ASSLGGRGPGQPQH
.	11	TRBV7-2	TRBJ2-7	ASSLPSSYEQY
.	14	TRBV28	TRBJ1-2	ASGTAAGNGFYGYT
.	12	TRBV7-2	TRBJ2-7	ASSSSGGSYEQY
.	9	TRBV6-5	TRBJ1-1	ASSYSGGAF
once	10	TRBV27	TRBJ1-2	ASHHYPGGYT